The 16 T cell receptor beta chains below were found in one sample sequenced in a study of response to subunit inactivated influenza vaccine. One entry per CDR3 protein results from TCRdb running MiXCR on the RT-PCR reads. The sample has over 800,000 distinct CDR3 sequences, roughly 20% seen once; the top ten hold about 9.4%. Sequencing used PBMCs from blood, obtained roughly 5 days after vaccination. Receptor source: a man aged 45 to 65 who received an inactivated influenza vaccine.

The chain combines TRBV28 with TRBJ1-4, with a possible D match to TRBD1 (5 bases). Germline V gives CDR1 MDHEN, CDR2 SYDVKM. The CDR3 consists of 16 residues. V was trimmed by 6 bases and J by 5 bases, leaving 19 bases between them. CDR3 bases: TGTGCCAGCAGACCTCCCGGGGCAGGCGGAAATGAAAAACTGTTTTTT. Amino acid sequence: CASRPPGAGGNEKLFF.

In this sample, this clonotype turned up a few times. CDR3 DNA: TGCAGTTCCTGGACTAGCGGGAAGGATGGTGAGCAGTTCTTC. This gives the protein CSSWTSGKDGEQFF. This chain links TRBV20-1 with TRBJ2-1, with TRBD2 matching 12 bases. V was clipped by 8 bases and J by 9 bases; unmatched bases: 11. The CDR3 is 14 residues long. Germline CDR1 is DFQATT and CDR2 is SNEGSKA (reference sequence).

The J gene is TRBJ2-2, the V gene TRBV10-3; D uncertain. Germline V lookup: CDR1 ENHRY, CDR2 SYGVKD. CDR3 size: 14 residues. Trimming pared 6 bases from V and 5 bases from J, leaving 13 bases between. DNA for the CDR3: TGTGCCATCAGAGGTAGTACGGCGACCGGGGAGCTGTTTTTT. As protein: CAIRGSTATGELFF.

The rearrangement joins TRBV25-1 to TRBJ2-2; 9 bases are shared with TRBD1. V lost 8 bases, J lost 5 bases, and 6 bases stayed unmatched. The CDR3 length is 14 residues. Germline V CDR1 and CDR2: MGHDK, SYGVNS. CDR3 loop: CASHGTGSTGELFF. CDR3 sequence (DNA): TGTGCCAGCCACGGGACAGGGTCGACCGGGGAGCTGTTTTTT.

The table lists this clonotype with a few counts. This chain uses TRBV7-2 with TRBJ2-5; D is unclear. Germline lookup yields CDR1 SGHTA and CDR2 FQGNSA. Trimming removed 0 bases from V and 8 bases from J, with 16 bases in between. This CDR3 contains 15 residues. DNA for the CDR3: TGTGCCAGCAGCTTAGCTGGTGGAGTTCAAGGAACCCAGTACTTC. Its protein product is CASSLAGGVQGTQYF.

The genes are TRBV18 and TRBJ1-1; D gene ambiguous. Trimming pared 6 bases from V and 4 bases from J, leaving 12 bases between. The CDR3 has 13 amino acids. CDR1 KGHSH and CDR2 LQKENI come from the germline V gene. The CDR3 loop is CASSQSISTEAFF. CDR3 in DNA: TGTGCCAGCTCTCAATCGATCAGCACTGAAGCTTTCTTT.

V is TRBV20-1 and J is TRBJ1-1; possible D gene TRBD1, 6 bases. This CDR3 comprises 14 residues. Between the trimmed V and J ends, which lost 5 bases and 0 bases, there was a span of 13 bases. Germline CDR1 reads DFQATT; CDR2 reads SNEGSKA (reference sequence). Here the CDR3 DNA reads TGCAGTGCTCCCCGGGGGCCCCTGAACACTGAAGCTTTCTTT. Protein product: CSAPRGPLNTEAFF.

Only a few counts were recorded for this clonotype. The rearrangement links TRBV24-1 to TRBJ2-1; D unclear. Germline V gene sequence: CDR1 KGHDR, CDR2 SFDVKD. The CDR3 totals 13 residues. V was trimmed by 9 bases and J by 0 bases, leaving 8 bases between them. CDR3: CATRRSSYNEQFF. CDR3 nucleotide sequence: TGTGCCACCCGTCGGTCCTCCTACAATGAGCAGTTCTTC.

This clonotype was seen a few times. The V and J genes are TRBV12-3 or TRBV12-4 and TRBJ2-5; D gene ambiguous. The CDR3 consists of 14 residues. With 1 base removed from V and 2 bases from J, the gap between germline ends came to 8 bases. The CDR3 sequence is CASSLGQEQETQYF. The DNA for the CDR3 is TGTGCCAGCAGTTTAGGGCAGGAGCAAGAGACCCAGTACTTC.

The J gene is TRBJ1-6, the V gene TRBV6-1; D is possibly TRBD1 (5 bases). From germline, CDR1 is MNHNS and CDR2 SASEGT. Trimming cost V 5 bases and J 7 bases, with 18 bases left between them. CDR3 length: 16 residues. The CDR3 region is CASSRDWGISNSPLHF. CDR3 DNA sequence: TGTGCCAGCAGTCGCGACTGGGGGATCAGCAATTCACCCCTCCACTTT.

The gene calls are TRBV20-1 and TRBJ2-7, with 13 bases identical to TRBD2. This CDR3 comprises 15 residues. With V trimmed by 3 bases and J by 3 bases, 5 bases remained unmatched. The germline gives CDR1 DFQATT, CDR2 SNEGSKA (reference sequence). CDR3 DNA sequence: TGCAGTGCTAGCGCGGGACTAGCGGGAAGCTACGAGCAGTACTTC. It codes for CSASAGLAGSYEQYF.

The genes are TRBV5-5 and TRBJ2-7; 10 nucleotides line up with TRBD2. CDR3 length: 14 residues. From germline, CDR1 is SGHKS and CDR2 YYEKEE (reference sequence). Unmatched junction bases numbered 10, after V lost 0 bases and J lost 13 bases. The CDR3: CASSLANSGGPPYF. CDR3 nucleotide sequence: TGTGCCAGCAGCTTGGCCAATAGCGGGGGGCCCCCATACTTC.

Only a few counts were recorded for this clonotype. The V gene is TRBV28, the J gene TRBJ1-2; a possible D gene is TRBD1 (6 bases). Per the germline V gene, CDR1 is MDHEN and CDR2 is SYDVKM. V dropped 3 bases and J dropped 8 bases, with 13 bases sitting between them. The CDR3 spans 13 residues. The CDR3 DNA follows: TGTGCCAGCAGTTTTCAAGGGGGAAGAGGCTACACCTTC. Its translation: CASSFQGGRGYTF.

This chain links TRBV3-1 with TRBJ1-1; D is unclear. Per germline, CDR1 LGHDT and CDR2 YNNKEL (reference sequence). The CDR3 spans 16 residues. The V and J ends lost 1 base and 0 bases respectively, with 12 bases between them. CDR3 DNA sequence: TGTGCCAGCAGCCAAGTTTATGGGCGGATGAACACTGAAGCTTTCTTT. It specifies CASSQVYGRMNTEAFF. Looking up the rest from reference TRBV3-1 and TRBJ1-1 gives the full variable domain: DTAVSQTPKYLVTQMGNDKSIKCEQNLGHDTMYWYKQDSKKFLKIMFSYNNKELIINETVPNRFSPKSPDKAHLNLHINSLELGDSAVYFCASSQVYGRMNTEAFFGQGTRLTVV.

J is TRBJ2-7 and V is TRBV28, with D tentatively TRBD2 (5 bases). The length of the CDR3 is 15 residues. The ends were cut back, 5 bases at V and 12 bases at J, with 26 bases in the middle. CDR1 and CDR2 (germline): MDHEN, SYDVKM. CDR3 sequence: CASSPPLSTNQRLYF. The CDR3 nucleotides read TGTGCCAGCAGTCCCCCCTTATCAACCAACCAGCGGTTGTACTTC.

The rearrangement uses TRBV11-2 and TRBJ1-1; possibly TRBD1 for D (5 bases). Germline lookup yields CDR1 SGHAT and CDR2 FQNNGV. V was shortened by 3 bases and J by 7 bases, with 12 bases between the two germline ends. The CDR3 is 13 amino acids. CDR3 DNA: TGTGCCAGCAGCTTCTGGGGGAATAGTGAAGCTTTCTTT. This translates into CASSFWGNSEAFF. Full variable domain (outside the CDR3, taken from reference TRBV11-2 and TRBJ1-1): EAGVAQSPRYKIIEKRQSVAFWCNPISGHATLYWYQQILGQGPKLLIQFQNNGVVDDSQLPKDRFSAERLKGVDSTLKIQPAKLEDSAVYLCASSFWGNSEAFFGQGTRLTVV.